This T cell receptor beta chain was obtained from a study of Ad26.COV2.S vaccination and SARS-CoV-2 variants. About the research overall: Ad26.COV2.S, an intramuscular injection, was given once or twice 56 days apart.

Worth noting for this clone: Other nucleotide sequences from this sample produce the same CDR3.

Clones were read by immunoSEQ multiplex PCR, and TCRdb kept only the in-frame ones, dropping some. The table shows some 480,000 clones, with roughly 87% occurring only once. The CDR3 contains 12 residues. The ends were cut back, 4 bases at V and 1 base at J, with 7 bases in the middle. The germline CDR1 and CDR2 sequences are SQVTM and ANQGSEA. Treatment: 15 to 20 received Ad26.COV2.S at low or high dose, single or two shots; five or six received placebo; per-sample allocation not given. Samples came from day 63 after the first vaccine or placebo injection. Within Boston, the person who donated was an adult of 18-55 years.

The TCR sequence derives from a person between 18 and 65 years old who received the Ad26.COV2.S COVID-19 vaccine or a placebo. The rearrangement links TRBV29-1 to TRBJ2-5, with D possibly called TRBD1 or TRBD2 (5 bases each). Here the sequenced sample was peripheral blood, taken in a trial of Ad26.COV2.S vaccine versus placebo. The CDR3 DNA reads as TGCAGCGTTGGTGGGGGCCAAGAGACCCAGTACTTC. Protein sequence: CSVGGGQETQYF. Filled out from reference TRBV29-1 and TRBJ2-5, the complete variable domain reads SAVISQKPSRDICQRGTSLTIQCQVDSQVTMMFWYRQQPGQSLTLIATANQGSEATYESGFVIDKFPISRPNLTFSTLTVSNMSPEDSSIYLCSVGGGQETQYFGPGTRLLVL.